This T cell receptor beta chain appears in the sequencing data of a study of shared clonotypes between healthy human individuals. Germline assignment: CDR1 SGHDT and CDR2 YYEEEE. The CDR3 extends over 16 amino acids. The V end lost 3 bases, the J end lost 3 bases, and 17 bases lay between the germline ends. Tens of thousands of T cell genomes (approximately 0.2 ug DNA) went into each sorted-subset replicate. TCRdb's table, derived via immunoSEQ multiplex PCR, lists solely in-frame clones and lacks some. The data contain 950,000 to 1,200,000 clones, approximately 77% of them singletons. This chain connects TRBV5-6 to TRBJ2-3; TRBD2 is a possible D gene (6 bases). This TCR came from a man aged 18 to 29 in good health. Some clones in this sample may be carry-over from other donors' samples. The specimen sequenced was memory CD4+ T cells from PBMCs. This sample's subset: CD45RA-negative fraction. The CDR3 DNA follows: TGTGCCAGCAGCTCTCGCTGGATCGGGGGAACAGATACGCAGTATTTT. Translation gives CASSSRWIGGTDTQYF.